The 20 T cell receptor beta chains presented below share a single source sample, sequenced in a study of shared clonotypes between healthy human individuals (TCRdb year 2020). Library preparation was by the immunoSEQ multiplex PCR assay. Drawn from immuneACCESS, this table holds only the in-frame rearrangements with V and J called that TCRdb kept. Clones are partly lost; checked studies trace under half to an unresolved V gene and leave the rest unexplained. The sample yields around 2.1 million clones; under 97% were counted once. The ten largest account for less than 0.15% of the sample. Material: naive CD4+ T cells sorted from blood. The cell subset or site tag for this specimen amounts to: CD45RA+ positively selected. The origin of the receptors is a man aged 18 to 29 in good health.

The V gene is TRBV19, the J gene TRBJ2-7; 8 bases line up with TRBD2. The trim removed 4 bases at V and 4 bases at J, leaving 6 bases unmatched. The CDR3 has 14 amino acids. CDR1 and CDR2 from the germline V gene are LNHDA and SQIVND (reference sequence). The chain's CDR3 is CASSRIAGMYEQYF. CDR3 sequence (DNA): TGTGCCAGTAGTAGGATAGCGGGAATGTACGAGCAGTACTTC.

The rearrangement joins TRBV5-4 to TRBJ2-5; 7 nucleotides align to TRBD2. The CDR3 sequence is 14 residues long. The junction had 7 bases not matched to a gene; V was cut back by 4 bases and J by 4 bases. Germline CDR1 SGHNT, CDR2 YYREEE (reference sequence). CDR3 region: CASSTEASGETQYF. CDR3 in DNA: TGTGCCAGCAGCACCGAGGCTAGCGGAGAGACCCAGTACTTC.

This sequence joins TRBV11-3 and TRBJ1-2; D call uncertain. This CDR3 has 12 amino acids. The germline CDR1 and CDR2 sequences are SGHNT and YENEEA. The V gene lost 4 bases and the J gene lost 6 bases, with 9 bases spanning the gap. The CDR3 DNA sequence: TGTGCCAGCAGCTGGGGTGGCGATGGCTACACCTTC. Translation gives CASSWGGDGYTF. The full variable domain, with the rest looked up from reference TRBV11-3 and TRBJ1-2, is EAGVVQSPRYKIIEKKQPVAFWCNPISGHNTLYWYLQNLGQGPELLIRYENEEAVDDSQLPKDRFSAERLKGVDSTLKIQPAELGDSAVYLCASSWGGDGYTFGSGTRLTVV.

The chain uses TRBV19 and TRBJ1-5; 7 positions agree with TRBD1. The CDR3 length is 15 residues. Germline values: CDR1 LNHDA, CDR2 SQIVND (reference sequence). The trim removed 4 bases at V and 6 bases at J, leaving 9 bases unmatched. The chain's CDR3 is CASSTTGIFGQPQHF. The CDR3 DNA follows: TGTGCCAGTAGTACGACAGGGATCTTTGGTCAGCCCCAGCATTTT.

The CDR3 DNA follows: TGTGCCATCAGTGAGTTAGGGGGGGAAGTTCAGCCCCAGCATTTT. This sequence encodes CAISELGGEVQPQHF. V is TRBV10-3 and J is TRBJ1-5, with a tentative D call TRBD1 (6 bases). The CDR3 covers 15 residues. The germline V gene encodes CDR1 ENHRY and CDR2 SYGVKD. V lost 1 base, J lost 6 bases, and 13 bases lay in between.

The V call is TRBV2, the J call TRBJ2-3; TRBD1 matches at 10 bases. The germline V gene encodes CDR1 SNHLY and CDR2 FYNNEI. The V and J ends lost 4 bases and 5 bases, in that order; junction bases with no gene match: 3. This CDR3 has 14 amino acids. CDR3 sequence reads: CASSGDRGGDTQYF. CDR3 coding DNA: TGTGCCAGCAGTGGGGACAGGGGAGGAGATACGCAGTATTTT.

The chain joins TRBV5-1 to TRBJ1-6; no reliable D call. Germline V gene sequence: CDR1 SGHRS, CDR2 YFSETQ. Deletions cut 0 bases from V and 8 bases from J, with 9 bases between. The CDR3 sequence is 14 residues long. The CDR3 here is CASSLGYSYSPLHF. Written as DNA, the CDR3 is TGCGCCAGCAGCTTGGGATACTCGTATTCACCCCTCCACTTT.

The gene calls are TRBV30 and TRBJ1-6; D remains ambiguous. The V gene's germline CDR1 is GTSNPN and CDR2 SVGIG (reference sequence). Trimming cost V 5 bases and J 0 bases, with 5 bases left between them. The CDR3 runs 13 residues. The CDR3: CAWEDSYNSPLHF. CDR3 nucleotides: TGTGCCTGGGAGGACTCCTATAATTCACCCCTCCACTTT.

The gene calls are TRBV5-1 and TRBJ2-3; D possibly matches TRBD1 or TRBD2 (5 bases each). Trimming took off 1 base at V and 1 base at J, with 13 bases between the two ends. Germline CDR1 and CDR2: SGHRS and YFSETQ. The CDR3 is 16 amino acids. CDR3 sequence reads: CASSLWGPRGTDTQYF. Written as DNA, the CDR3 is TGCGCCAGCAGCTTGTGGGGACCCCGAGGCACAGATACGCAGTATTTT.

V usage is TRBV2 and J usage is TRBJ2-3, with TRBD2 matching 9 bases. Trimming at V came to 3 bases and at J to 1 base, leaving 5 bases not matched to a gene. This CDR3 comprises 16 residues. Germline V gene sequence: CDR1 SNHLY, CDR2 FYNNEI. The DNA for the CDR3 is TGTGCCAGCAGTGAGAGTCGGACTAGCGGCACAGATACGCAGTATTTT. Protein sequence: CASSESRTSGTDTQYF.

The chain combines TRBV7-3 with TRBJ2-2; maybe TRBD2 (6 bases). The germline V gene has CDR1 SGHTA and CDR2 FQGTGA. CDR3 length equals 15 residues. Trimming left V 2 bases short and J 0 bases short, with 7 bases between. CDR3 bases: TGTGCCAGCAGCTTAGGCGGGGCGAACACCGGGGAGCTGTTTTTT. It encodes CASSLGGANTGELFF.

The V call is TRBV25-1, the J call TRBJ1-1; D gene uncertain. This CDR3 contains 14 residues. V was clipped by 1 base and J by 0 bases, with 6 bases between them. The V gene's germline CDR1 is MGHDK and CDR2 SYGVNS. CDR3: CASSESAMNTEAFF. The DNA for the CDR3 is TGTGCCAGCAGTGAATCAGCCATGAACACTGAAGCTTTCTTT.

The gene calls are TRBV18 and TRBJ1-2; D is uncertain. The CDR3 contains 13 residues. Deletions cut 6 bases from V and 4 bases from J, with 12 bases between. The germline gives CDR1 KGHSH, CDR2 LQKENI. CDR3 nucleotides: TGTGCCAGCTCTCAAGACGGTAGCTATGGCTACACCTTC. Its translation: CASSQDGSYGYTF.

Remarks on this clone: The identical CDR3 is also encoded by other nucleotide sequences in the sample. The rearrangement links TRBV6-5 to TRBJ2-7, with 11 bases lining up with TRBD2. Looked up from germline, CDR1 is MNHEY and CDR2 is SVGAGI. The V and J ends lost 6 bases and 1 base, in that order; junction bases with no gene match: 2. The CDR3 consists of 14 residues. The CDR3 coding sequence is TGTGCCAGCAGCTCTAGCGGGGGGTCCTACGAGCAGTACTTC. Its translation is CASSSSGGSYEQYF.

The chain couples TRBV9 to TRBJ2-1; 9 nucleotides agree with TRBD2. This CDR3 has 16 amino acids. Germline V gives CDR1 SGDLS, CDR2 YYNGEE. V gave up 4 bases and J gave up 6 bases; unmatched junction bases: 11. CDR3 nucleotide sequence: TGTGCCAGCAGCCCGCAGGGACTAGCCACTTTCAATGAGCAGTTCTTC. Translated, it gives CASSPQGLATFNEQFF.

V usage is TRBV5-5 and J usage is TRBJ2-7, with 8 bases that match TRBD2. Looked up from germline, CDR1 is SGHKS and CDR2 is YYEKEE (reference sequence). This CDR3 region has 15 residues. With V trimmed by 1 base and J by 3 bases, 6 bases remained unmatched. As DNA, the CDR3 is TGTGCCAGCAGCTTGATCCGGGAGGGGTACTACGAGCAGTACTTC. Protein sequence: CASSLIREGYYEQYF.

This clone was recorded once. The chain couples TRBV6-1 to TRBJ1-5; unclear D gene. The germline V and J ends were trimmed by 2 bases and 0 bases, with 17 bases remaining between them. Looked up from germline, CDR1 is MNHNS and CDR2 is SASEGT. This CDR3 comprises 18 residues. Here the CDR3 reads CASSEYDTRIYSNQPQHF. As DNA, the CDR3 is TGTGCCAGCAGTGAATACGACACCAGAATTTATAGCAATCAGCCCCAGCATTTT.

CDR3 in DNA: TGTGCCAGCAGCCCACAGGGGACCACCTACGAGCAGTACTTC. It translates to CASSPQGTTYEQYF. The rearrangement joins TRBV9 to TRBJ2-7; 7 positions agree with TRBD1. After removal of 4 bases from V and 2 bases from J, the junction contained 6 bases not matched to a gene. The CDR3 contains 14 residues. From germline, CDR1 is SGDLS and CDR2 YYNGEE.

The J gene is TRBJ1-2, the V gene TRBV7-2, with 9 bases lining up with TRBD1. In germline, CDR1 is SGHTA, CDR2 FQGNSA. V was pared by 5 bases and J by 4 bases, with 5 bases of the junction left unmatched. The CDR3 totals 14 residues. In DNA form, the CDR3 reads TGTGCCAGCAGCCTAGAGGGACAGGGCTATGGCTACACCTTC. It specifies CASSLEGQGYGYTF.

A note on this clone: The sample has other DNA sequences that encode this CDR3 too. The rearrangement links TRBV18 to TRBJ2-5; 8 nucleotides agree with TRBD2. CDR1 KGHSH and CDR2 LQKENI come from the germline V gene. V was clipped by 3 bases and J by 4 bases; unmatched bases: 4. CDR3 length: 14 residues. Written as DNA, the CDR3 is TGTGCCAGCTCACCTACGGGGGGGACAGAGACCCAGTACTTC. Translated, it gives CASSPTGGTETQYF.